This entry lists 21 T cell receptor beta chains sequenced from one sample in a study of T cell responses to AZD1222 COVID-19 vaccine. Generated by immunoSEQ multiplex PCR, the TCRdb table keeps only in-frame clones and is missing some. Among about 120,000 clones listed, over 75% were seen once. Material: peripheral blood, obtained on day 0 of AZD1222 vaccination. The receptor set was obtained from an adult in good health.

The V gene is TRBV5-1, the J gene TRBJ2-3; the D gene is possibly TRBD1 (6 bases). The germline CDR1 and CDR2 sequences are SGHRS and YFSETQ. This CDR3 region has 15 residues. Trimming removed 0 bases from V and 3 bases from J, with 11 bases in between. The CDR3 bases are TGCGCCAGCAGCTTGGAGGGGGTAGGGACAGATACGCAGTATTTT. As protein: CASSLEGVGTDTQYF.

On this clone: At the DNA level, this CDR3 is encoded by other sequences in the same sample as well. The V and J genes are TRBV18 and TRBJ1-2, with 7 bases fitting TRBD1. The CDR3 covers 13 residues. Germline CDR1 and CDR2: KGHSH and LQKENI. V dropped 3 bases and J dropped 5; count of bases not matched to a gene: 3. The CDR3 is CASSPTGDYGYTF. The CDR3 nucleotides read TGTGCCAGCTCACCTACAGGGGATTATGGCTACACCTTC.

The rearrangement uses TRBV5-1 and TRBJ1-1; 8 nucleotides agree with TRBD1. Germline V CDR1 and CDR2: SGHRS, YFSETQ. This CDR3 has 18 residues. V shed 0 bases and J 0 bases; nucleotides not matched to a gene: 10. CDR3: CASSLGLDRGLMNTEAFF. The DNA for the CDR3 is TGCGCCAGCAGCTTGGGGCTTGACAGGGGACTCATGAACACTGAAGCTTTCTTT.

This chain connects TRBV3-1 (or the pseudogene TRBV3-2) to TRBJ1-5; unclear D gene. The CDR3 is 13 residues long. Germline V gene sequence: CDR1 LGHDT, CDR2 YNNKEL (reference sequence). V was trimmed by 2 bases and J by 4 bases, leaving 6 bases between them. CDR3 bases: TGTGCCAGCAGCCAATCAGAGAATCAGCCCCAGCATTTT. It is translated as CASSQSENQPQHF.

This clone has just one count. The genes are TRBV7-3 and TRBJ2-3, with unresolved D. V lost 2 bases and J 2 bases, leaving 5 bases between the germline ends. CDR3 length equals 13 residues. Germline V gene lookup returns CDR1 SGHTA and CDR2 FQGTGA. CDR3 region: CASSLGFTDTQYF. Written as DNA, the CDR3 is TGTGCCAGCAGCTTAGGGTTCACAGATACGCAGTATTTT.

Here the CDR3 DNA reads TGTGCCAGCGGGATACCAGAGACCGGGGAGCTGTTTTTT. Translated: CASGIPETGELFF. J is TRBJ2-2 and V is TRBV6-5; the D is unclear. V shed 8 bases and J shed 5 bases, with 12 bases lying between them. This CDR3 is built from 13 residues. Germline V gene sequence: CDR1 MNHEY, CDR2 SVGAGI.

V gene TRBV28 combines with J gene TRBJ2-5; TRBD2 matches at 7 bases. Germline V lookup: CDR1 MDHEN, CDR2 SYDVKM. The CDR3 runs 16 residues. Unmatched junction bases numbered 12, after V lost 3 bases and J lost 5 bases. CDR3 bases: TGTGCCAGCAGTTTGGTGGCGGGGGAACAGTTGGAGACCCAGTACTTC. Its protein product is CASSLVAGEQLETQYF.

V gene TRBV5-4 combines with J gene TRBJ2-3, with 10 bases aligning to TRBD1. V shed 4 bases, J shed 1 base, and the junction held 3 bases outside the gene matches. Germline V lookup: CDR1 SGHNT, CDR2 YYREEE (reference sequence). The CDR3 covers 15 residues. The CDR3, as DNA: TGTGCCAGCAGCCGGACAGGGGGAGGCACAGATACGCAGTATTTT. It is translated as CASSRTGGGTDTQYF.

The chain employs TRBV5-4 and TRBJ2-5; the D is unclear. The CDR3 is 13 amino acids. V was trimmed by 4 bases and J by 2 bases, leaving 9 bases between them. Germline CDR1 and CDR2: SGHNT and YYREEE (reference sequence). CDR3 residues: CASSQGQQETQYF. The CDR3 coding sequence is TGTGCCAGCAGCCAAGGCCAACAAGAGACCCAGTACTTC.

The chain is built from TRBV9 and TRBJ1-1; D possibly corresponds to TRBD1 (6 bases). The CDR3 is 13 residues long. Germline V gives CDR1 SGDLS, CDR2 YYNGEE. V lost 3 bases to trimming and J lost 4 bases, with 10 bases between them. In DNA form, the CDR3 reads TGTGCCAGCAGCGAGGGGGGGTTCACTGAAGCTTTCTTT. Protein sequence: CASSEGGFTEAFF.

The chain links TRBV7-6 to TRBJ2-7; 11 bases align to TRBD1. The trim removed 5 bases at V and 1 base at J, leaving 7 bases unmatched. In germline, CDR1 is SGHVS, CDR2 FNYEAQ. The CDR3 contains 16 residues. CDR3 nucleotide sequence: TGTGCCAGCAGCCTAATGGGACAGGGGGTTTCCTACGAGCAGTACTTC. This gives the protein CASSLMGQGVSYEQYF.

V usage is TRBV6-5 and J usage is TRBJ1-3; D is ambiguous. Between the trimmed V and J ends, which lost 6 bases and 4 bases, there was a span of 10 bases. This CDR3 has 13 residues. CDR1 and CDR2 (germline): MNHEY, SVGAGI. The CDR3 sequence: CASRLSAGNTIYF. For the CDR3, the DNA is TGTGCCAGCAGACTGAGCGCAGGAAACACCATATATTTT.

The chain employs TRBV29-1 and TRBJ2-7, with TRBD1 identical over 12 bases. The V segment lost 7 bases and the J segment 7 bases; nucleotides outside the gene matches: 14. The CDR3 is made up of 15 amino acids. Germline V lookup: CDR1 SQVTM, CDR2 ANQGSEA. The CDR3 DNA reads as TGCAGCGCCCAAACCCCGGGACAGGGGGCGTGGGAGCAGTACTTC. Translating it yields CSAQTPGQGAWEQYF.

This clone showed up just once. The chain joins TRBV11-2 to TRBJ1-1, with 7 bases lining up with TRBD1. CDR3 length: 14 residues. V gave up 4 bases and J gave up 5 bases; unmatched junction bases: 7. Germline-derived CDR1 and CDR2 are SGHAT and FQNNGV. The CDR3 bases are TGTGCCAGCAGCTCCCTTACCAGGGGGACTGAAGCTTTCTTT. It yields the protein CASSSLTRGTEAFF.

The V call is TRBV6-5, the J call TRBJ1-2; 7 bases line up with TRBD1. CDR3 length: 13 residues. Germline V gene data show CDR1 as MNHEY and CDR2 as SVGAGI. After removal of 8 bases from V and 8 bases from J, the junction contained 11 bases not matched to a gene. The CDR3: CASQGTAGRGYTF. The CDR3, as DNA: TGTGCCAGCCAGGGGACAGCCGGGCGGGGCTACACCTTC.

The chain combines TRBV7-2 with TRBJ1-4; 7 nucleotides align to TRBD1. This CDR3 comprises 15 residues. The J segment lost 2 bases and the V segment lost 1 base, leaving 1 base of the junction unmatched. CDR1 is SGHTA, CDR2 FQGNSA, per germline. CDR3 coding DNA: TGTGCCAGCAGCTTAGAAGGGGGCACTAATGAAAAACTGTTTTTT. Residues: CASSLEGGTNEKLFF.

This clone was detected once. The CDR3 DNA is TGTGCCAGCAGCTTCAGCGGGGGGGAGCAGTTCTTC. Protein: CASSFSGGEQFF. The V gene is TRBV7-3, the J gene TRBJ2-1; 9 nucleotides align to TRBD2. Germline CDR1 and CDR2: SGHTA and FQGTGA. Losses at the gene ends were 3 bases for V and 10 bases for J; bases not matched to a gene: 1. This CDR3 is built from 12 residues.

This chain joins TRBV18 and TRBJ1-1; TRBD1 might be the D (5 bases). Trimming left V 4 bases short and J 1 base short, with 7 bases between. The CDR3 totals 13 residues. CDR1 and CDR2 from the germline V gene are KGHSH and LQKENI. CDR3 in amino acids: CASSQTANTEAFF. The CDR3 DNA follows: TGTGCCAGCTCACAGACAGCGAACACTGAAGCTTTCTTT.

This rearrangement joins TRBV3-1 (or the pseudogene TRBV3-2) to TRBJ2-1, with a possible D match to TRBD2 (6 bases). This CDR3 has 16 amino acids. Germline-derived CDR1 and CDR2 are LGHDT and YNNKEL (reference sequence). Trimming pared 4 bases from V and 3 bases from J, leaving 16 bases between. CDR3 residues: CASSPLRGSLYNEQFF. In DNA form, the CDR3 reads TGTGCCAGCAGCCCACTCCGGGGGTCTCTCTACAATGAGCAGTTCTTC.

The rearrangement uses TRBV10-3 and TRBJ2-5; 7 bases match TRBD2. The CDR3 is 13 residues long. J lost 1 base, V lost 7 bases, and 3 bases had no gene match. Germline V gives CDR1 ENHRY, CDR2 SYGVKD. The CDR3 here is CAIMGLTQETQYF. The CDR3 region has the DNA TGTGCCATCATGGGACTAACCCAAGAGACCCAGTACTTC.

Comment on this clone: This same CDR3 is encoded by further DNA sequences in the sample. The chain carries TRBV9 and TRBJ1-3; D gene unclear. This CDR3 comprises 14 residues. Trimming removed 0 bases from V and 0 bases from J, with 4 bases in between. Germline CDR1 reads SGDLS; CDR2 reads YYNGEE. The CDR3 nucleotides are TGTGCCAGCAGCGTAGGTAGCTCTGGAAACACCATATATTTT. It translates to CASSVGSSGNTIYF. Drawing the rest from reference TRBV9 and TRBJ1-3, the complete variable domain is DSGVTQTPKHLITATGQRVTLRCSPRSGDLSVYWYQQSLDQGLQFLIQYYNGEERAKGNILERFSAQQFPDLHSELNLSSLELGDSALYFCASSVGSSGNTIYFGEGSWLTVV.